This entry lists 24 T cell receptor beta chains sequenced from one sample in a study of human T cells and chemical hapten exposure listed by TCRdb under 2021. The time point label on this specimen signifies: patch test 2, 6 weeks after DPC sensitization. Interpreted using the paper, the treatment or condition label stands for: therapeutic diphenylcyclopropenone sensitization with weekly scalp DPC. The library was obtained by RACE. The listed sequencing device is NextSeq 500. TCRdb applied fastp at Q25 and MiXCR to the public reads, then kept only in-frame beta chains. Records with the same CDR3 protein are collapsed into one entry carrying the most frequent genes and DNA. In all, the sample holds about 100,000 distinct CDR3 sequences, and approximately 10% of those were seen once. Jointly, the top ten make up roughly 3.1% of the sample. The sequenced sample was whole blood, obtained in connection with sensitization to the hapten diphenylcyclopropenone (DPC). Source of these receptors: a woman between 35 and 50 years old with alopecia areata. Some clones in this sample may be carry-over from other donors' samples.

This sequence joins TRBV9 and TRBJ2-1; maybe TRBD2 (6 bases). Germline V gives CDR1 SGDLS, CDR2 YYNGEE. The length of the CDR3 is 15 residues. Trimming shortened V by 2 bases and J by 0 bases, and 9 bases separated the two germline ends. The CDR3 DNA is TGTGCCAGCAGCGTCCAGACTAGCTCCTACAATGAGCAGTTCTTC. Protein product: CASSVQTSSYNEQFF.

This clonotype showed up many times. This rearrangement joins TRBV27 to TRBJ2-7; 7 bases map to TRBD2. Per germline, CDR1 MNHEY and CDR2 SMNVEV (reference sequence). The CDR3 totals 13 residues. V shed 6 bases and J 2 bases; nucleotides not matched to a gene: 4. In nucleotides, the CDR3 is TGTGCCAGCAGGGGCAGCGGGACCTACGAGCAGTACTTC. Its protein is CASRGSGTYEQYF.

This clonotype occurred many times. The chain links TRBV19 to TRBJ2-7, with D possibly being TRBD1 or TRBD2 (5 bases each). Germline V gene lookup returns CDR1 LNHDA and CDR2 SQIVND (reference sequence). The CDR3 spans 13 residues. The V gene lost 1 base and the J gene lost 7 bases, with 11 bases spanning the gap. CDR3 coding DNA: TGTGCCAGTAGTATAGGAGGGGCTGGAGAGCAGTACTTC. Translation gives CASSIGGAGEQYF.

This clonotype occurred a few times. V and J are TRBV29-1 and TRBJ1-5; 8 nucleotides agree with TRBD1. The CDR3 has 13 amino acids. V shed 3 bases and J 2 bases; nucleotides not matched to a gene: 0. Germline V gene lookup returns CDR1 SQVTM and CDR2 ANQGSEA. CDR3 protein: CSVEGQGNQPQHF. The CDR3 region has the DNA TGCAGCGTTGAGGGACAGGGCAATCAGCCCCAGCATTTT.

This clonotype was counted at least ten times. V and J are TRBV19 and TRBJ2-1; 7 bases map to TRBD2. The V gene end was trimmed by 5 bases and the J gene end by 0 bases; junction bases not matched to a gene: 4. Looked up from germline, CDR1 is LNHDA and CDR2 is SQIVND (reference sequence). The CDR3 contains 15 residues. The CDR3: CASSGPGGSYNEQFF. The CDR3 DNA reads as TGTGCCAGTAGTGGGCCGGGGGGCTCCTACAATGAGCAGTTCTTC. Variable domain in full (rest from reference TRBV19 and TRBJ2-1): DGGITQSPKYLFRKEGQNVTLSCEQNLNHDAMYWYRQDPGQGLRLIYYSQIVNDFQKGDIAEGYSVSREKKESFPLTVTSAQKNPTAFYLCASSGPGGSYNEQFFGPGTRLTVL.

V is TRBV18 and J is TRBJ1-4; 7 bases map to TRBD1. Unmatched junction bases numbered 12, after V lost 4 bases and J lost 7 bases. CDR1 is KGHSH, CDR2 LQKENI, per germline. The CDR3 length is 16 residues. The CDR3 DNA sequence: TGTGCCAGCTCACAAACCACAGGGGACTCGCCTGAAAAACTGTTTTTT. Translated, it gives CASSQTTGDSPEKLFF. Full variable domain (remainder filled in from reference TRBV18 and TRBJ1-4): NAGVMQNPRHLVRRRGQEARLRCSPMKGHSHVYWYRQLPEEGLKFMVYLQKENIIDESGMPKERFSAEFPKEGPSILRIQQVVRGDSAAYFCASSQTTGDSPEKLFFGSGTQLSVL.

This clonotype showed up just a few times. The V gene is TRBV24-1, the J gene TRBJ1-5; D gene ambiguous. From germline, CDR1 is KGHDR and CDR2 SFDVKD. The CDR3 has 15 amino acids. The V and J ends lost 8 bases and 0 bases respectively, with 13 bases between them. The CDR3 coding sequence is TGTGCCACCACTCCCGTTCCACTTAGCAATCAGCCCCAGCATTTT. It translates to CATTPVPLSNQPQHF.

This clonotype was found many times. CDR3 in DNA: TGCGCCAGCAGCCAAGAGTGGGGACAGGGGACAGATACGCAGTATTTT. Residues: CASSQEWGQGTDTQYF. The chain has TRBV4-3 and TRBJ2-3; 10 bases line up with TRBD1. Germline V gene data show CDR1 as LGHNA and CDR2 as YSLEER. The junction had 3 bases not matched to a gene; V was cut back by 0 bases and J by 3 bases. This CDR3 has 16 residues.

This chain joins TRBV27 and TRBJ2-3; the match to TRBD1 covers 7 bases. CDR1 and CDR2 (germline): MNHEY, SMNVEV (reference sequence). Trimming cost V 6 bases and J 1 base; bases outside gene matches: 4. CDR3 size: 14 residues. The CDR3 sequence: CASRNRGGTDTQYF. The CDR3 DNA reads TGTGCCAGCAGGAACAGGGGAGGCACAGATACGCAGTATTTT.

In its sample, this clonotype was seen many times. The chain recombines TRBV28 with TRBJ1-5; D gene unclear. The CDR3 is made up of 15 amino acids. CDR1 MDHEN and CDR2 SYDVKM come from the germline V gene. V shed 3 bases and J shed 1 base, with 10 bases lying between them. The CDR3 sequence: CASSFVRTSNQPQHF. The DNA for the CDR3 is TGTGCCAGCAGTTTCGTCAGAACGAGCAATCAGCCCCAGCATTTT.

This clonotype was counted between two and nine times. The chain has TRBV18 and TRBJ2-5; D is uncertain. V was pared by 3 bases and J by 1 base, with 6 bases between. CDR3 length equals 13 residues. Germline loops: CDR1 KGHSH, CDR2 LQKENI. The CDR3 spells CASSPVSQETQYF. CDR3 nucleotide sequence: TGTGCCAGCTCACCGGTCAGCCAAGAGACCCAGTACTTC. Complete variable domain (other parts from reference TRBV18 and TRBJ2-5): NAGVMQNPRHLVRRRGQEARLRCSPMKGHSHVYWYRQLPEEGLKFMVYLQKENIIDESGMPKERFSAEFPKEGPSILRIQQVVRGDSAAYFCASSPVSQETQYFGPGTRLLVL.

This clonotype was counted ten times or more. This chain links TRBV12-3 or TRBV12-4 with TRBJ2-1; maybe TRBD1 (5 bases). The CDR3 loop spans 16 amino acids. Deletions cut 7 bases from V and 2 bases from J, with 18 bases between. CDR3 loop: CASTPLGLGAYNEQFF. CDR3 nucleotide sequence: TGTGCCAGCACCCCCCTCGGGTTAGGGGCCTACAATGAGCAGTTCTTC.

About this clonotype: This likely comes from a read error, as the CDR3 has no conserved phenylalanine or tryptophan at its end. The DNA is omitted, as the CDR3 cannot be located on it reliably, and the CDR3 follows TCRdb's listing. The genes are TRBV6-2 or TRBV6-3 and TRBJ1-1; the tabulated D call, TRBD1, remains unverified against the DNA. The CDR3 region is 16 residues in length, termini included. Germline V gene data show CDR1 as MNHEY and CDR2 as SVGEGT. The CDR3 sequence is CASSLRVDRTNTEAFL.

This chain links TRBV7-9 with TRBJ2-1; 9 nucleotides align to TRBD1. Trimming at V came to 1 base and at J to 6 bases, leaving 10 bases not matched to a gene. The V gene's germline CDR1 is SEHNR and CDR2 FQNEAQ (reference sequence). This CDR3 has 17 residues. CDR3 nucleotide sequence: TGTGCCAGCAGCTTAGGTGGGCCGGGACAGGGATTCAATGAGCAGTTCTTC. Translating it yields CASSLGGPGQGFNEQFF.

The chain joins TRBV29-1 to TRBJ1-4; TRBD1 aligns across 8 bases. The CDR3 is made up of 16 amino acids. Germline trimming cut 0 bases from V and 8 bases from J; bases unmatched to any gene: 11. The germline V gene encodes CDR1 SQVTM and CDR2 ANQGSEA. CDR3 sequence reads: CSVEDPTGGHREKLFF. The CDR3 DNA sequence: TGCAGCGTTGAAGACCCAACAGGGGGTCATCGCGAAAAACTGTTTTTT.

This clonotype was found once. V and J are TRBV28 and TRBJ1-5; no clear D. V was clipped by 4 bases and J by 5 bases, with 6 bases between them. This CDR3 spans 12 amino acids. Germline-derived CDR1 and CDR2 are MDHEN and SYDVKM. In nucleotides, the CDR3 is TGTGCCAGCAGTTCCAATTATCAGCCCCAGCATTTT. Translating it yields CASSSNYQPQHF.

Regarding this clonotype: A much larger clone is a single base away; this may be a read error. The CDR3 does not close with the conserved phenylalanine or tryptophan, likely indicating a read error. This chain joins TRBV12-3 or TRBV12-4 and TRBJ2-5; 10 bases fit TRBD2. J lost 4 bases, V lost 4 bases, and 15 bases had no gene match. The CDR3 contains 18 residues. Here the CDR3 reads CASSSPVIGAGGPETQYL. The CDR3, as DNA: TGTGCCAGCAGTTCCCCAGTAATCGGAGCGGGGGGGCCAGAGACCCAGTACTTG.

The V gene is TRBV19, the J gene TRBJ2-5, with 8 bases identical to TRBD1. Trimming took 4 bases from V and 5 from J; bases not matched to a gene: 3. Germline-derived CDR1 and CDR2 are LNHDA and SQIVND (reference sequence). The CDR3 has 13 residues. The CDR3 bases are TGTGCCAGTAGTAACAGGGACAGGGAGACCCAGTACTTC. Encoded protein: CASSNRDRETQYF.

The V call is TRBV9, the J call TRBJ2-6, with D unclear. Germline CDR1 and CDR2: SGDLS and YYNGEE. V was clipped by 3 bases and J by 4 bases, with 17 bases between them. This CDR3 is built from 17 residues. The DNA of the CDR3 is TGTGCCAGCAGCGACAAGGAAGGTATGACGGGGGCCAACGTCCTGACTTTC. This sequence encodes CASSDKEGMTGANVLTF. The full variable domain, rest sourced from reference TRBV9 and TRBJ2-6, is DSGVTQTPKHLITATGQRVTLRCSPRSGDLSVYWYQQSLDQGLQFLIQYYNGEERAKGNILERFSAQQFPDLHSELNLSSLELGDSALYFCASSDKEGMTGANVLTFGAGSRLTVL.

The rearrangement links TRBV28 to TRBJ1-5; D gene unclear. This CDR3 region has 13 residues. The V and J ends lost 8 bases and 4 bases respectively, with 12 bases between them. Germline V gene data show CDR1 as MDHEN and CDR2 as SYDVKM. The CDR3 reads CASDDFRNQPQHF. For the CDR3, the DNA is TGTGCCAGCGACGATTTTCGGAATCAGCCCCAGCATTTT.

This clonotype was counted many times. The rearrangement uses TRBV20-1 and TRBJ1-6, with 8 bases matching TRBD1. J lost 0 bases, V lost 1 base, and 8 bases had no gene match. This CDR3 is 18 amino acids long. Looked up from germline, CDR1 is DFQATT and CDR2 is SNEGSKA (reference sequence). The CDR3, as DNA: TGCAGTGCTAGAGGTGGACAGGGAGGAAGCTCCTATAATTCACCCCTCCACTTT. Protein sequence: CSARGGQGGSSYNSPLHF.

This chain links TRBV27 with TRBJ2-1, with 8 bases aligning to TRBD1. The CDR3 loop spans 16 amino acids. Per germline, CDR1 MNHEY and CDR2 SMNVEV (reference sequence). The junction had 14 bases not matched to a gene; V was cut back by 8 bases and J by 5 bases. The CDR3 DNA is TGTGCCAGCGGTTACTTAGGACAGGGCGGTGACAATGAGCAGTTCTTC. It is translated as CASGYLGQGGDNEQFF.

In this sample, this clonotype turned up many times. The CDR3: CAWSKGGDQPQHF. Here the CDR3 DNA reads TGTGCCTGGAGTAAGGGGGGAGATCAGCCCCAGCATTTT. The chain combines TRBV30 with TRBJ1-5; the D gene is possibly TRBD1 (6 bases). V lost 2 bases and J lost 5, with 10 bases in between. Germline assignment: CDR1 GTSNPN and CDR2 SVGIG (reference sequence). The CDR3 extends over 13 amino acids.

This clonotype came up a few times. This CDR3 reads CASSRGQPNEKLFF. The CDR3 DNA reads TGTGCCAGCAGCCGTGGACAGCCTAATGAAAAACTGTTTTTT. V is TRBV7-9 and J is TRBJ1-4; tentative D call: TRBD1 (6 bases). V was cut by 5 bases and J by 3 bases, with 10 bases left in between. CDR3 length: 14 amino acids. Per the germline V gene, CDR1 is SEHNR and CDR2 is FQNEAQ (reference sequence).